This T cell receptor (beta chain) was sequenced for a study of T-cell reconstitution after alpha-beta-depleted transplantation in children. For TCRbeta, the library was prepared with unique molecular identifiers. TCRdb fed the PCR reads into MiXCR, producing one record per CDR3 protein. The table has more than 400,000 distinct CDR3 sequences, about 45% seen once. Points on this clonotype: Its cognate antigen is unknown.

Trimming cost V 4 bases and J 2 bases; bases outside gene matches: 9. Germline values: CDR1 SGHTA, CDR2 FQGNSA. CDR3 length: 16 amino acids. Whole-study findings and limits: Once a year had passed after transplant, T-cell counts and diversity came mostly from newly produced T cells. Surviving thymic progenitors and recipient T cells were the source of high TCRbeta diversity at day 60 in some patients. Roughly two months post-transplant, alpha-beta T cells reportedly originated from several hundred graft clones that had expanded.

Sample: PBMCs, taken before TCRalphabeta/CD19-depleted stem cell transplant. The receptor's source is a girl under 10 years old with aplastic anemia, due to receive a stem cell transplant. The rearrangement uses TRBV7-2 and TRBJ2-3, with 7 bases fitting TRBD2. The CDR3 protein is CASSWNLAVNTDTQYF. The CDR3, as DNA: TGTGCCAGCAGCTGGAATCTAGCGGTTAACACAGATACGCAGTATTTT.